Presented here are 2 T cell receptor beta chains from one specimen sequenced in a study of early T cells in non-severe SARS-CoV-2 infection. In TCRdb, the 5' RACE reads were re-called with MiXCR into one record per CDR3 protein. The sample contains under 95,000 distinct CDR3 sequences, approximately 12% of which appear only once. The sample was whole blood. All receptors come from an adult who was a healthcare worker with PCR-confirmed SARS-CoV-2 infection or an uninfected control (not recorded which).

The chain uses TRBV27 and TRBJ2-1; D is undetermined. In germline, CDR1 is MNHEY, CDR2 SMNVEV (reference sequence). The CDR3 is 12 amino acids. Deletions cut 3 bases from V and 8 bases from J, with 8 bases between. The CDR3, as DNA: TGTGCCAGCAGTTTCCATTTGGATGAGCAGTTCTTC. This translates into CASSFHLDEQFF.

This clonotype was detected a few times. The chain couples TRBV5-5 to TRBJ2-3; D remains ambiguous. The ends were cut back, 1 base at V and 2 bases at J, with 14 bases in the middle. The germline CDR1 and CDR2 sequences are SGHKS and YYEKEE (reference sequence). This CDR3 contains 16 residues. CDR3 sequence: CASSLRDGTTTDTQYF. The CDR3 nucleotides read TGTGCCAGCAGCTTGCGTGACGGAACTACCACAGATACGCAGTATTTT.